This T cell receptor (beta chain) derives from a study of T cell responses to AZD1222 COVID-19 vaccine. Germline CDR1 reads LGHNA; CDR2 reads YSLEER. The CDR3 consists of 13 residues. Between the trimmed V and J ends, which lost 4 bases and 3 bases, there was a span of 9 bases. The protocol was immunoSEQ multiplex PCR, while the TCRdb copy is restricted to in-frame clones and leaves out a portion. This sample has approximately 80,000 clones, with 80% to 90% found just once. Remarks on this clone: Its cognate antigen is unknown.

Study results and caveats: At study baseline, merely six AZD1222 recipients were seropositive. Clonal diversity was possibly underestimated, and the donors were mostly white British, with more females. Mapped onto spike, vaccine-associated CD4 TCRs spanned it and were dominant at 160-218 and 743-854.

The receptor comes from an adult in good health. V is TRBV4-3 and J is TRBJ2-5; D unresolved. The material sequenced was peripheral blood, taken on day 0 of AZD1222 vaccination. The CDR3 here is CASSRRQKETQYF. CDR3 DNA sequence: TGCGCCAGCAGCCGTAGGCAGAAAGAGACCCAGTACTTC.